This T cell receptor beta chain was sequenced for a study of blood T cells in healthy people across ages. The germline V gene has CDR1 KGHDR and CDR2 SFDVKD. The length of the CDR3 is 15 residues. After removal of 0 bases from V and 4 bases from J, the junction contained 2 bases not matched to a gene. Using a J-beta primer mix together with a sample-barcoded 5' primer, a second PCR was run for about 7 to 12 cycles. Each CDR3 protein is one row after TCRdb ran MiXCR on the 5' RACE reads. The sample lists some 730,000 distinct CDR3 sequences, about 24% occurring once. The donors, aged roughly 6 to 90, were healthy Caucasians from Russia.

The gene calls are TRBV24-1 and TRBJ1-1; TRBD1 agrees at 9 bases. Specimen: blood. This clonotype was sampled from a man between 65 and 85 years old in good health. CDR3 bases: TGTGCCACCAGTGATTTGGGACAGGGGCGCACTGAAGCTTTCTTT. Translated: CATSDLGQGRTEAFF.